This T cell receptor beta chain was retrieved from a study of cytomegalovirus exposure and HLA in healthy donors. The study's findings and limits: Association of 17,000 or so TCR beta sequences with HLA alleles was found at 0.05 false discovery rate in a later analysis. Previous analysis showed most TCR beta V segments were productive about 90% or about 30% of the time. In a later analysis, TCR beta V- and J-gene trimming was associated with a missense DCLRE1C variant. A later analysis reportedly found fewer N-insertions in an Asian-associated ancestry cluster than the approximately 660-donor mean.

Primers: 60 Vbeta forward and 13 Jbeta reverse. This table comes from immunoSEQ multiplex PCR, and its TCRdb copy is limited to in-frame clones, with some not included. Seen in this sample are more than 50,000 clones; the ten most common clones hold roughly 9%. Notes on this clone: Its antigen is as yet unknown.

The CDR3 consists of 13 residues. V gave up 2 bases and J gave up 10 bases; unmatched junction bases: 1. In germline, CDR1 is LGHNA, CDR2 YSLEER. The sequence derives from a man aged 50 to 59 in good health and CMV-seropositive. Sequenced material: PBMCs. V gene TRBV4-3 combines with J gene TRBJ1-6; 8 positions match TRBD1. CDR3 DNA sequence: TGCGCCAGCAGCCAACGACAGGGGTCACCCCTCCACTTT. Translated, it gives CASSQRQGSPLHF.